This entry concerns a single T cell receptor beta chain. The antigen remains undetermined. These data are taken from a study of cytomegalovirus exposure and HLA in healthy donors. Study information: Roughly 179 million T cells yielded approximately 100 million unique TCR beta sequences, as an earlier analysis found. In an early release, HLA-typed donors contributed tens of millions of unique TCR sequences. There were over 350 genotyped donors. Of these, about 81% fell in the genetic ancestry cluster associated with self-reported Caucasian donors.

Study-level findings and limits: TCR beta chain V- and J-gene trimming was linked, in a later analysis, to a missense variant in DCLRE1C.

V was clipped by 1 base and J by 6 bases, with 12 bases between them. Per the germline V gene, CDR1 is SGHTA and CDR2 is FQGNSA. The CDR3 sequence is 15 residues long. Primers included in the PCR were 60 Vbeta and 13 Jbeta primers. The table came from immunoSEQ multiplex PCR; TCRdb's copy has only in-frame clones and leaves some out. The sample includes hundreds of thousands of clones, around 80% seen only once; the top ten take over 3.5%. This chain joins TRBV7-2 and TRBJ1-4; tentatively, D is TRBD1 (5 bases). Sequences were obtained from PBMCs. This TCR was recovered from a male donor in good health and CMV-seronegative. CDR3: CASSLVVGGDEKLFF. CDR3 DNA: TGTGCCAGCAGCTTAGTGGTCGGGGGAGATGAAAAACTGTTTTTT.